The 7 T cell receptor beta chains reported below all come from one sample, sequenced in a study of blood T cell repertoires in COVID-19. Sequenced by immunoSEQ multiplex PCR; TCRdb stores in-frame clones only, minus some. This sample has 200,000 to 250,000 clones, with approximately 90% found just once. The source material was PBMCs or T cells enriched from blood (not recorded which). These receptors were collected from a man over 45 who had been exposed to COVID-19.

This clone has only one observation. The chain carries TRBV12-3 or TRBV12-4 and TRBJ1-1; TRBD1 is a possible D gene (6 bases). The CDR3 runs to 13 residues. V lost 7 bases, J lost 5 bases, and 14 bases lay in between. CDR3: CASTVGGWTEAFF. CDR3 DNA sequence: TGTGCCAGCACCGTAGGGGGATGGACTGAAGCTTTCTTT.

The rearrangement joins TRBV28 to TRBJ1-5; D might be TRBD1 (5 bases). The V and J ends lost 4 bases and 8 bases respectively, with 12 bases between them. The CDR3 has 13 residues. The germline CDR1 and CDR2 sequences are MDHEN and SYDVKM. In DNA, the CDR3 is TGTGCCAGCAGTTGGACAAAATGGGAGCCCCAGCATTTT. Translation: CASSWTKWEPQHF. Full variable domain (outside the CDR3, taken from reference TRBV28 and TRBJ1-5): DVKVTQSSRYLVKRTGEKVFLECVQDMDHENMFWYRQDPGLGLRLIYFSYDVKMKEKGDIPEGYSVSREKKERFSLILESASTNQTSMYLCASSWTKWEPQHFGDGTRLSIL.

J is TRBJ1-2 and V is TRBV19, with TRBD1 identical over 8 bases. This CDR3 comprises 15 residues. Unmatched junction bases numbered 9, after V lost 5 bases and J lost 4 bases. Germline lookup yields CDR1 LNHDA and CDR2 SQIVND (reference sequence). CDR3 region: CASSRRRGRGYGYTF. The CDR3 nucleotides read TGTGCCAGTAGTCGCCGCAGGGGGCGCGGCTATGGCTACACCTTC.

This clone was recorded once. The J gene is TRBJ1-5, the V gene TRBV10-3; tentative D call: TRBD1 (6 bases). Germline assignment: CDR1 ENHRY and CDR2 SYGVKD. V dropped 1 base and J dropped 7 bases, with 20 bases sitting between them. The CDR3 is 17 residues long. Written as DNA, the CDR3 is TGTGCCATCAGTGAGTTTGGTACAGGGTCGGGGCGGCAGCCCCAGCATTTT. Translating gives CAISEFGTGSGRQPQHF.

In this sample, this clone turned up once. The DNA of the CDR3 is TGTGCCAGCAGAGGACAGTACAATCAGCCCCAGCATTTT. Translated: CASRGQYNQPQHF. The chain has TRBV6-5 and TRBJ1-5; a possible D gene is TRBD1 (6 bases). The CDR3 is made up of 13 amino acids. V was clipped by 6 bases and J by 3 bases, with 9 bases between them. Looked up from germline, CDR1 is MNHEY and CDR2 is SVGAGI.

The CDR3 region has the DNA TGTGCCACCAGTGACAACCAACAGCCTCCTGAAGCTTTCTTT. Its translation is CATSDNQQPPEAFF. V is TRBV24-1 and J is TRBJ1-1; D is uncertain. In germline, CDR1 is KGHDR, CDR2 SFDVKD. Between the trimmed V and J ends, which lost 4 bases and 6 bases, there was a span of 14 bases. The CDR3 sequence is 14 residues long.

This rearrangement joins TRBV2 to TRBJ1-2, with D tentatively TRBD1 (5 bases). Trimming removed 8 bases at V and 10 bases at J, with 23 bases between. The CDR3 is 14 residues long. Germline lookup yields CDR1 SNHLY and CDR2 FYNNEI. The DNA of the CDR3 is TGTGCCAGCGAGGGACCCGGGACTATCGGTCTCTACACCTTC. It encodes CASEGPGTIGLYTF.